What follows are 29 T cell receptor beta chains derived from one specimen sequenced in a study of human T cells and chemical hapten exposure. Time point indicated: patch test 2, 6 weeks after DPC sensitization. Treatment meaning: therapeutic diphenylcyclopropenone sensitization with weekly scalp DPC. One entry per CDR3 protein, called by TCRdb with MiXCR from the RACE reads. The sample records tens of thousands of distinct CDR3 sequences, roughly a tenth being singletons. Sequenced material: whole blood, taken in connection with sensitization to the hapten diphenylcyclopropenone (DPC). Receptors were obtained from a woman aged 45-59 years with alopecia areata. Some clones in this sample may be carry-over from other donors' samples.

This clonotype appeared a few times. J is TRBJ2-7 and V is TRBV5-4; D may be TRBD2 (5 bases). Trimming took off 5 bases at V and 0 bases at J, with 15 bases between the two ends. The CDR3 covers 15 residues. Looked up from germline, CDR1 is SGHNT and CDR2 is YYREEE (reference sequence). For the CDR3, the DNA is TGTGCCAGCAGTAGACAAAGCGGAAGCTCCTACGAGCAGTACTTC. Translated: CASSRQSGSSYEQYF. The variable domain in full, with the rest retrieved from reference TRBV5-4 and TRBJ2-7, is ETGVTQSPTHLIKTRGQQVTLRCSSQSGHNTVSWYQQALGQGPQFIFQYYREEENGRGNFPPRFSGLQFPNYSSELNVNALELDDSALYLCASSRQSGSSYEQYFGPGTRLTVT.

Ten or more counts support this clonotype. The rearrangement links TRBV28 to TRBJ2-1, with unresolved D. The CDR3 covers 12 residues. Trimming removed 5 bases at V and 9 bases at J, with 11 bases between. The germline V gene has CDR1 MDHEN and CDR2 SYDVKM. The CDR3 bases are TGTGCCAGCAGTCTTCAGTACGGTGAGCAGTTCTTC. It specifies CASSLQYGEQFF.

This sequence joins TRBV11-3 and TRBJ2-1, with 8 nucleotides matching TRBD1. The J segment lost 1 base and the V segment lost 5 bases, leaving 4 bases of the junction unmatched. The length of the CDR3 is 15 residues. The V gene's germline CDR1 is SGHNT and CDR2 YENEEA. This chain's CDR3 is CASSPDRGSYNEQFF. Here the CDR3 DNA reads TGTGCCAGCAGCCCCGACAGGGGTTCCTACAATGAGCAGTTCTTC.

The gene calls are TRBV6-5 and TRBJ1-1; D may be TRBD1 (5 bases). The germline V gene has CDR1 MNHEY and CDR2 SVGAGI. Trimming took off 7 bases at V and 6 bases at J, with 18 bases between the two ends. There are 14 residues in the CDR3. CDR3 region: CASIPGSVFAEAFF. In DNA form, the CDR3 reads TGTGCCAGCATCCCAGGGAGTGTTTTTGCTGAAGCTTTCTTT.

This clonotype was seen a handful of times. CDR3: CASSPSLDGRGYTF. The CDR3 nucleotides read TGTGCCAGCAGCCCGAGCCTCGACGGGCGCGGCTACACCTTC. This chain connects TRBV9 to TRBJ1-2, with no clear D. CDR1 and CDR2 (germline): SGDLS, YYNGEE. Trimming shortened V by 4 bases and J by 8 bases, and 18 bases separated the two germline ends. The CDR3 runs 14 residues.

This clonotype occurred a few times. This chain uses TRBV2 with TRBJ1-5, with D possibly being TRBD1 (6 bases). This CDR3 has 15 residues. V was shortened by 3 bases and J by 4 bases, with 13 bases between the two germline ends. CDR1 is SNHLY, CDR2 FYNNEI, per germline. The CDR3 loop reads CASSETGQGNQPQHF. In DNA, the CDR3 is TGTGCCAGCAGTGAGACCGGCCAGGGGAATCAGCCCCAGCATTTT.

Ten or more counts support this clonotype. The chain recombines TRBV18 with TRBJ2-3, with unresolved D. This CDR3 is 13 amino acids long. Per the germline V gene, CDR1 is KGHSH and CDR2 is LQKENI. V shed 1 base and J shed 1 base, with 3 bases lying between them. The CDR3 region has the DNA TGTGCCAGCTCACCACGGGGCACAGATACGCAGTATTTT. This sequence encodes CASSPRGTDTQYF.

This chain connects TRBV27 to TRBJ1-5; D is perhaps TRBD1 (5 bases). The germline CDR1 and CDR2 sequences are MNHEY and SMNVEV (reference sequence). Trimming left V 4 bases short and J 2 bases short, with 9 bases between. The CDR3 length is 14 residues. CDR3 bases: TGTGCCAGCAGTTCTAGGGGCGGCAATCAGCCCCAGCATTTT. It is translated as CASSSRGGNQPQHF.

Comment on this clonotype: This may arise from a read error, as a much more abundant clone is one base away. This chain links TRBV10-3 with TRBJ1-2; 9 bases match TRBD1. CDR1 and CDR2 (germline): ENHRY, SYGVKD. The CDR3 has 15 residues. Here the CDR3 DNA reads TGTGCCACCAGTGAGGAGGGGACAGGGTGGTATGGCTACACCTTC. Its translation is CATSEEGTGWYGYTF.

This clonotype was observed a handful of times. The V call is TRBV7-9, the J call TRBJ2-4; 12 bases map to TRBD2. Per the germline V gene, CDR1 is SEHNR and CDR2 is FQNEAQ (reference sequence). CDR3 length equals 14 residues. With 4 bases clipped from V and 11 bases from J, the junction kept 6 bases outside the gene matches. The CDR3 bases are TGTGCCAGCAGCTCAGGGACTAGCGGGCTTTTTCAGTACTTC. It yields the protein CASSSGTSGLFQYF.

The CDR3 DNA sequence: TGTGCCAGCCGTCCCGCGGGTCCCGACTATGGCTACACCTTC. Translating gives CASRPAGPDYGYTF. This chain joins TRBV28 and TRBJ1-2; no firm D call. V shed 8 bases and J shed 3 bases, with 16 bases lying between them. The CDR3 spans 14 residues. Germline-derived CDR1 and CDR2 are MDHEN and SYDVKM.

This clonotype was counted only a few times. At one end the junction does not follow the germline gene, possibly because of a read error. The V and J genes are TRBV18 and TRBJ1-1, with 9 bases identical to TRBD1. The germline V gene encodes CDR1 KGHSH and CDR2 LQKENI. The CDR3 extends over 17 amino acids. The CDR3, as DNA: TGTGTCAGCTCACCACCGTTCGGAACGGGACAGGGCACTGAAGCTTTCTTT. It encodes CVSSPPFGTGQGTEAFF.

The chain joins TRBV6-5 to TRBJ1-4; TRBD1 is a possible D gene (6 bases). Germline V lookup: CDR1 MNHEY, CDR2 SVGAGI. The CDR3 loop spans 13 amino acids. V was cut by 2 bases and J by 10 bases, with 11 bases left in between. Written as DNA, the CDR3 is TGTGCCAGCAGTTACAGCGGGGGCGGAAAACTGTTTTTT. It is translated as CASSYSGGGKLFF.

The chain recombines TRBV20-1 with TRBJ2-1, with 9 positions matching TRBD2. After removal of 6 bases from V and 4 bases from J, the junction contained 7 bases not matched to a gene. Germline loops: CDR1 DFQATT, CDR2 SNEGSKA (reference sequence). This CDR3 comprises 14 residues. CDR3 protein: CSANSGRTYNEQFF. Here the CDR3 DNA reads TGCAGTGCCAATAGCGGGAGAACGTACAATGAGCAGTTCTTC.

The CDR3 loop is CASRGGAGETQYF. The DNA of the CDR3 is TGTGCCAGCAGGGGGGGAGCTGGAGAGACCCAGTACTTC. The chain links TRBV7-2 to TRBJ2-5; D perhaps matches TRBD2 (6 bases). The CDR3 sequence is 13 residues long. The V end lost 6 bases, the J end lost 4 bases, and 12 bases lay between the germline ends. Germline V gene sequence: CDR1 SGHTA, CDR2 FQGNSA.

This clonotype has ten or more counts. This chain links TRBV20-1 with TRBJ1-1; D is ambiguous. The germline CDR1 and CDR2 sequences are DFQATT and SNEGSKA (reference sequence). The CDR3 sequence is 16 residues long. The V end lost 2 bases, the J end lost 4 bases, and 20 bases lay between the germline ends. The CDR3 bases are TGCAGTGCTAGATTAGCCGGGAGACCCCGGGTCACTGAAGCTTTCTTT. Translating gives CSARLAGRPRVTEAFF.

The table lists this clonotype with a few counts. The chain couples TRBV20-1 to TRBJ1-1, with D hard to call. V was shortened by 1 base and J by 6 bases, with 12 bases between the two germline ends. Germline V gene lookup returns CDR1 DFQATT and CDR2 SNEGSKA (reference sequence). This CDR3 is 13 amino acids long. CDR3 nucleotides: TGCAGTGCTAGAGTTCGGACGAGGGCTGAAGCTTTCTTT. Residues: CSARVRTRAEAFF.

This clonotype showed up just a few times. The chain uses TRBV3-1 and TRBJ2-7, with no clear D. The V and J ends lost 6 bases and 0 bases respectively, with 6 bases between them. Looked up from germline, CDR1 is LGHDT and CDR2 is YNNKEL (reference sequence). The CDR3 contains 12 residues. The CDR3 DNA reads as TGTGCCAGCAGTACTCCCTCCTACGAGCAGTACTTC. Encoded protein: CASSTPSYEQYF.

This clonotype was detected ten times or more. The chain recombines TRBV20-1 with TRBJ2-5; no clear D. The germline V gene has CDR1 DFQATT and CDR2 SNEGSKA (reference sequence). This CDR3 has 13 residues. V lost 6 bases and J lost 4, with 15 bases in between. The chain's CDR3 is CSARRDVGETQYF. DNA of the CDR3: TGCAGTGCCAGGCGAGATGTCGGAGAGACCCAGTACTTC.

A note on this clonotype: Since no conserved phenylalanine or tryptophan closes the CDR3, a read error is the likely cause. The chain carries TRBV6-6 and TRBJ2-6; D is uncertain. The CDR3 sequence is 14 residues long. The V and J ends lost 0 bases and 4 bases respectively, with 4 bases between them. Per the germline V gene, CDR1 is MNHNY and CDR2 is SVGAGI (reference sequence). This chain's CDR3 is CASSYSTGANVLTS. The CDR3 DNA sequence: TGTGCCAGCAGTTACTCCACGGGGGCCAACGTCCTGACTTCC.

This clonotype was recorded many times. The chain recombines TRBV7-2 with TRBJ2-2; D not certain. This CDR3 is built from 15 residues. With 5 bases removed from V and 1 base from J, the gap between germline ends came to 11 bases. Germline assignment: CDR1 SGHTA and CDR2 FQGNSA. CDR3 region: CASSNSRRNTGELFF. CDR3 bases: TGTGCCAGCAGCAACTCAAGGCGGAACACCGGGGAGCTGTTTTTT.

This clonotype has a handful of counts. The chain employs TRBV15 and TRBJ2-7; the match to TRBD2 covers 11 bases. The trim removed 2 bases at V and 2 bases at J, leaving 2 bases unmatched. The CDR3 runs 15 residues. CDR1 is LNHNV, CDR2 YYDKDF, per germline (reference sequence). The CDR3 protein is CATSRLAGGPYEQYF. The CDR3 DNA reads TGTGCCACCAGCAGATTAGCGGGAGGGCCCTACGAGCAGTACTTC.

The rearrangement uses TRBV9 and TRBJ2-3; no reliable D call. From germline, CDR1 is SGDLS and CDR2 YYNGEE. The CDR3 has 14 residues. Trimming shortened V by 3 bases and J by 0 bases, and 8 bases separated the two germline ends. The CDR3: CASSARSSTDTQYF. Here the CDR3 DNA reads TGTGCCAGCAGCGCCCGATCTAGCACAGATACGCAGTATTTT.

DNA of the CDR3: TGCAGCGCTGTAGGACGCACAGGGTCCACTGAAGCTTTCTTT. As protein: CSAVGRTGSTEAFF. The V call is TRBV29-1, the J call TRBJ1-1, with D maybe TRBD1 (6 bases). Per germline, CDR1 SQVTM and CDR2 ANQGSEA. Trimming left V 7 bases short and J 4 bases short, with 19 bases between. CDR3 length: 14 amino acids.

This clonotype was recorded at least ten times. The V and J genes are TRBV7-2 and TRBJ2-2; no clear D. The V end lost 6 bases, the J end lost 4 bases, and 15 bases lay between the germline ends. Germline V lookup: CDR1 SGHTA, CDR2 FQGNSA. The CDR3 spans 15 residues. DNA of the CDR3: TGTGCCAGCAGGTATGGAAGAGTCGGCACCGGGGAGCTGTTTTTT. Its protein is CASRYGRVGTGELFF.

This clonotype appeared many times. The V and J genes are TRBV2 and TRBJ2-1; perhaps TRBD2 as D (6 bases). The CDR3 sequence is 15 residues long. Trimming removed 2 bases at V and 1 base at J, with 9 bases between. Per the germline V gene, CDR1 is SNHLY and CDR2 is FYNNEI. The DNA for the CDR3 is TGTGCCAGCAGTGAATACAGCGGGTCCTACAATGAGCAGTTCTTC. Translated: CASSEYSGSYNEQFF.

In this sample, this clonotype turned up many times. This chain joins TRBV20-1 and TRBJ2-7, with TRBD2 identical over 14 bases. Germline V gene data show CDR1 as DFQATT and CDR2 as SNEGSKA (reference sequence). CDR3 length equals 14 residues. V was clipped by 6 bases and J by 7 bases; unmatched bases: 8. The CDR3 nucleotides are TGCAGTGCCACGGGACTAGCGGGAGCCCGGGAGCAGTACTTC. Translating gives CSATGLAGAREQYF.

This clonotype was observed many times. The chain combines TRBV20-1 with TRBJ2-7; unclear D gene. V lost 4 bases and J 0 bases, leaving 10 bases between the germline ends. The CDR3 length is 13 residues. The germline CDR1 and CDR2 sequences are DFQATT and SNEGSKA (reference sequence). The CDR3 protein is CSAKVVSSYEQYF. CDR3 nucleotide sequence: TGCAGTGCTAAGGTAGTTAGCTCCTACGAGCAGTACTTC.

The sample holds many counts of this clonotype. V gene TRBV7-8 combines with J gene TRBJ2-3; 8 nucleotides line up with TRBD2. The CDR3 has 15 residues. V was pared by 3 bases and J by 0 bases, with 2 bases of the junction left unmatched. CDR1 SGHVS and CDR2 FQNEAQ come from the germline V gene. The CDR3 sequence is CASSLAGGSTDTQYF. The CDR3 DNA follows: TGTGCCAGCAGCTTGGCGGGAGGAAGCACAGATACGCAGTATTTT.